One sample yielded the 13 T cell receptor beta chains listed below, sequenced in a study of blood T cell repertoires in COVID-19. The assay was immunoSEQ multiplex PCR, and TCRdb's table has in-frame clones only and misses some. The sample has under 80,000 clones; roughly 71% are singletons. The specimen was peripheral blood. The source is a man in his sixties with COVID-19, enrolled during active disease.

There are a few counts of this clone. V is TRBV2 and J is TRBJ2-7; D might be TRBD2 (6 bases). Looked up from germline, CDR1 is SNHLY and CDR2 is FYNNEI. V was shortened by 7 bases and J by 5 bases, with 21 bases between the two germline ends. The CDR3 runs to 15 residues. CDR3 sequence (DNA): TGTGCCAGCAAGGGGACCGGAAGCGGGTTAGACGAGCAGTACTTC. This sequence encodes CASKGTGSGLDEQYF.

The V call is TRBV6-5, the J call TRBJ2-7, with D unresolved. CDR1 and CDR2 from the germline V gene are MNHEY and SVGAGI. This CDR3 contains 12 residues. Trimming cost V 9 bases and J 3 bases, with 12 bases left between them. CDR3 loop: CASSSSGYEQYF. CDR3 coding DNA: TGTGCCAGTAGCTCCTCGGGCTACGAGCAGTACTTC.

The V and J genes are TRBV6-5 and TRBJ2-1; 12 bases are a match to TRBD2. The CDR3 covers 15 residues. Germline V gives CDR1 MNHEY, CDR2 SVGAGI. Germline trimming cut 6 bases from V and 4 bases from J; bases unmatched to any gene: 4. The chain's CDR3 is CASRDTSGGYNEQFF. In nucleotides, the CDR3 is TGTGCCAGCAGGGATACTAGCGGGGGGTACAATGAGCAGTTCTTC.

This chain links TRBV5-6 with TRBJ1-1; TRBD1 is a possible D gene (5 bases). Between the trimmed V and J ends, which lost 0 bases and 5 bases, there was a span of 17 bases. The germline CDR1 and CDR2 sequences are SGHDT and YYEEEE. CDR3 size: 16 residues. The CDR3 DNA reads TGTGCCAGCAGCTTGGCCAGACAGACCTCAAGGACTGAAGCTTTCTTT. Translating gives CASSLARQTSRTEAFF.

The sample holds one count of this clone. This chain uses TRBV28 with TRBJ2-7; a weak D match, TRBD2 (5 bases). In germline, CDR1 is MDHEN, CDR2 SYDVKM. There are 14 residues in the CDR3. V dropped 8 bases and J dropped 5 bases, with 19 bases sitting between them. CDR3 coding DNA: TGTGCCAGCTTGTATCAACGAGGGTCCCACGAGCAGTACTTC. It translates to CASLYQRGSHEQYF.

This clone was detected a few times. This chain connects TRBV20-1 to TRBJ1-1, with 7 positions matching TRBD1. Germline V lookup: CDR1 DFQATT, CDR2 SNEGSKA (reference sequence). The CDR3 runs to 11 residues. Losses at the gene ends were 5 bases for V and 8 bases for J; bases not matched to a gene: 5. In DNA form, the CDR3 reads TGCAGTGCTCCTTGGACAGGAGAAGCTTTCTTT. Amino acid sequence: CSAPWTGEAFF.

The chain is built from TRBV7-3 and TRBJ2-3; TRBD1 matches 8 bases. CDR1 and CDR2 from the germline V gene are SGHTA and FQGTGA. J was trimmed by 1 base and V by 2 bases; bases with no gene match: 2. This CDR3 region has 15 residues. The CDR3 is CASSLAGQGTDTQYF. The CDR3 nucleotides are TGTGCCAGCAGCTTAGCGGGACAGGGCACAGATACGCAGTATTTT.

J is TRBJ2-7 and V is TRBV4-2; maybe TRBD1 (5 bases). The CDR3 length is 12 residues. CDR1 and CDR2 from the germline V gene are LGHNA and YNFKEQ. The V and J ends lost 2 bases and 4 bases respectively, with 6 bases between them. The CDR3 bases are TGTGCCAGCAGCCAACAGGGATACGAGCAGTACTTC. It specifies CASSQQGYEQYF.

The chain employs TRBV5-4 and TRBJ2-3, with a weak D call TRBD1 (7 bases). This CDR3 spans 13 amino acids. Trimming removed 5 bases at V and 5 bases at J, with 12 bases between. Germline lookup yields CDR1 SGHNT and CDR2 YYREEE (reference sequence). The CDR3 loop is CASSPRGVDTQYF. CDR3 DNA sequence: TGTGCCAGCAGTCCCAGGGGGGTAGATACGCAGTATTTT.

This clone was seen only once. This chain uses TRBV5-1 with TRBJ2-4; 10 positions match TRBD2. The germline CDR1 and CDR2 sequences are SGHRS and YFSETQ. V was pared by 4 bases and J by 0 bases, with 7 bases of the junction left unmatched. The CDR3 extends over 17 amino acids. DNA of the CDR3: TGCGCCAGCAGCACTACAACTAGCGGGACAGCCAAAAACATTCAGTACTTC. Translated, it gives CASSTTTSGTAKNIQYF.

The chain has TRBV2 and TRBJ2-2; 8 bases line up with TRBD2. The CDR3 is 15 amino acids. Germline V gives CDR1 SNHLY, CDR2 FYNNEI. With V trimmed by 7 bases and J by 7 bases, 11 bases remained unmatched. The CDR3 sequence: CASNPGGGLVGELFF. The DNA for the CDR3 is TGTGCCAGCAATCCGGGAGGGGGGTTGGTCGGGGAGCTGTTTTTT. The whole variable domain, filled in from reference TRBV2 and TRBJ2-2, reads EPEVTQTPSHQVTQMGQEVILRCVPISNHLYFYWYRQILGQKVEFLVSFYNNEISEKSEIFDDQFSVERPDGSNFTLKIRSTKLEDSAMYFCASNPGGGLVGELFFGEGSRLTVL.

CDR3 nucleotide sequence: TGTGCCAGCAGCCCAATAGCGGGAGGTTGGGGCGGGGAGCTGTTTTTT. It codes for CASSPIAGGWGGELFF. J is TRBJ2-2 and V is TRBV7-2, with TRBD2 matching over 10 bases. With V trimmed by 5 bases and J by 7 bases, 10 bases remained unmatched. The CDR3 runs to 16 residues. Germline assignment: CDR1 SGHTA and CDR2 FQGNSA.

This clone was counted a few times. The chain couples TRBV30 to TRBJ1-6, with D tentatively TRBD1 (5 bases). V was pared by 0 bases and J by 9 bases, with 12 bases between. The length of the CDR3 is 14 residues. CDR1 and CDR2 from the germline V gene are GTSNPN and SVGIG (reference sequence). The CDR3 sequence: CAWSVVGQGSPLHF. The CDR3 bases are TGTGCCTGGAGTGTTGTCGGACAAGGTTCACCCCTCCACTTT.